This T cell receptor beta chain was documented in a study of response to subunit inactivated influenza vaccine. TCRdb analysed the RT-PCR reads with MiXCR anew, one entry per CDR3 protein. The sample carries 450,000 to 600,000 distinct CDR3 sequences, more than 15% recorded once. Study-level findings and limits: Only a handful of new T cells, the authors suggested, are recruited with each seasonal influenza vaccination.

This clonotype has a handful of counts. Its antigen is undetermined. The source is a man between 50 and 75 years old who received an inactivated influenza vaccine. The material was CD4+ T cells sorted from PBMCs, obtained 23 months after vaccination.

The CDR3 is CASSLLGRRDNEQFF. DNA for the CDR3: TGCGCCAGCAGCTTGTTAGGTAGGCGGGACAATGAGCAGTTCTTC. The chain links TRBV5-1 to TRBJ2-1; possible D gene TRBD2, 5 bases. CDR3 length equals 15 residues. CDR1 SGHRS and CDR2 YFSETQ come from the germline V gene. Trimming cost V 1 base and J 5 bases, with 13 bases left between them.